The 14 T cell receptor beta chains reported below all come from one sample, sequenced in a study of long-term antiretroviral therapy in people with HIV. Researchers ran immunoSEQ v3.0 at survey level. Data came from immunoSEQ multiplex PCR; TCRdb stores just in-frame clones and leaves some out. The data contain just under 8,000 clones, approximately 81% of them singletons. The material was unsorted PBMCs, obtained less than 2.7 years before starting antiretroviral therapy. Source of these receptors: a man in his forties or fifties with HIV.

J is TRBJ1-6 and V is TRBV5-1, with TRBD1 matching over 8 bases. Looked up from germline, CDR1 is SGHRS and CDR2 is YFSETQ. CDR3 length equals 15 residues. J lost 5 bases, V lost 9 bases, and 10 bases had no gene match. The CDR3 sequence: CATTDREDHNSPLHF. CDR3 nucleotide sequence: TGCGCCACTACGGACAGGGAGGACCATAATTCACCCCTCCACTTT. Based on the CDR3 plus reference TRBV5-1 and TRBJ1-6, the full variable domain is KAGVTQTPRYLIKTRGQQVTLSCSPISGHRSVSWYQQTPGQGLQFLFEYFSETQRNKGNFPGRFSGRQFSNSRSEMNVSTLELGDSALYLCATTDREDHNSPLHFGNGTRLTVT.

V usage is TRBV5-4 and J usage is TRBJ2-3; TRBD1 agrees at 7 bases. CDR1 and CDR2 from the germline V gene are SGHNT and YYREEE (reference sequence). With V trimmed by 3 bases and J by 3 bases, 4 bases remained unmatched. This CDR3 is built from 14 residues. CDR3 coding DNA: TGTGCCAGCAGCTGGACAGGCGATACAGATACGCAGTATTTT. This sequence encodes CASSWTGDTDTQYF.

The rearrangement uses TRBV15 and TRBJ2-7; the D is unclear. V lost 6 bases and J 3 bases, leaving 15 bases between the germline ends. The germline V gene has CDR1 LNHNV and CDR2 YYDKDF (reference sequence). The length of the CDR3 is 14 residues. The CDR3 sequence is CATRNGAESYEQYF. The CDR3 DNA reads TGTGCCACCAGAAACGGCGCCGAAAGCTACGAGCAGTACTTC.

This clone was detected only once. The rearrangement uses TRBV7-2 and TRBJ2-7, with 9 bases lining up with TRBD2. J lost 2 bases, V lost 3 bases, and 2 bases had no gene match. Germline V gives CDR1 SGHTA, CDR2 FQGNSA. The CDR3 sequence is 14 residues long. The CDR3 spells CASSLRGGAYEQYF. The CDR3 coding sequence is TGTGCCAGCAGCTTGCGCGGGGGGGCCTACGAGCAGTACTTC.

V usage is TRBV2 and J usage is TRBJ2-6; 10 positions agree with TRBD1. J gave up 3 bases and V 5 bases, and 4 bases lay outside the gene matches. The CDR3 extends over 16 amino acids. In germline, CDR1 is SNHLY, CDR2 FYNNEI. CDR3 nucleotides: TGTGCCAGCAGTCGGGACAGGGGTTATGGGGCCAACGTCCTGACTTTC. This translates into CASSRDRGYGANVLTF.

The chain links TRBV19 to TRBJ2-2; possibly TRBD2 for D (6 bases). The CDR3 runs to 16 residues. With 9 bases removed from V and 5 bases from J, the gap between germline ends came to 22 bases. The V gene's germline CDR1 is LNHDA and CDR2 SQIVND (reference sequence). The CDR3 spells CASGVSSGLLTGELFF. The CDR3, as DNA: TGTGCCAGCGGGGTCAGTTCGGGACTGTTGACCGGGGAGCTGTTTTTT. The full variable domain, in which reference TRBV19 and TRBJ2-2 provide the parts outside the CDR3, is DGGITQSPKYLFRKEGQNVTLSCEQNLNHDAMYWYRQDPGQGLRLIYYSQIVNDFQKGDIAEGYSVSREKKESFPLTVTSAQKNPTAFYLCASGVSSGLLTGELFFGEGSRLTVL.

This clone was seen only once. V usage is TRBV5-6 and J usage is TRBJ2-5, with 8 bases aligning to TRBD2. Germline values: CDR1 SGHDT, CDR2 YYEEEE. Losses at the gene ends were 0 bases for V and 2 bases for J; bases not matched to a gene: 3. The CDR3 runs 15 residues. The CDR3, as DNA: TGTGCCAGCAGCTTGGTGATAGCGGGGCAAGAGACCCAGTACTTC. Amino acid sequence: CASSLVIAGQETQYF.

The genes are TRBV19 and TRBJ2-2; tentatively, D is TRBD1 (6 bases). The germline CDR1 and CDR2 sequences are LNHDA and SQIVND (reference sequence). The CDR3 has 12 residues. Trimming shortened V by 9 bases and J by 7 bases, and 12 bases separated the two germline ends. As DNA, the CDR3 is TGTGCCAGCACACAGGGTTTCGGGGAGCTGTTTTTT. Protein product: CASTQGFGELFF.

The chain joins TRBV29-1 to TRBJ1-1; D is unclear. Deletions cut 3 bases from V and 5 bases from J, with 13 bases between. The germline CDR1 and CDR2 sequences are SQVTM and ANQGSEA. The CDR3 contains 13 residues. CDR3 nucleotides: TGCAGCGTTGAGCGGGCAGGAAGGACTGAAGCTTTCTTT. It translates to CSVERAGRTEAFF. The full variable domain, rest sourced from reference TRBV29-1 and TRBJ1-1, is SAVISQKPSRDICQRGTSLTIQCQVDSQVTMMFWYRQQPGQSLTLIATANQGSEATYESGFVIDKFPISRPNLTFSTLTVSNMSPEDSSIYLCSVERAGRTEAFFGQGTRLTVV.

This chain joins TRBV4-1 and TRBJ2-3; 7 bases line up with TRBD2. V shed 0 bases and J 6 bases; nucleotides not matched to a gene: 3. Germline CDR1 and CDR2: MGHRA and YSYEKL. The CDR3 consists of 14 residues. CDR3 nucleotides: TGCGCCAGCAGCCAAGATAGAGCGGGGGATACGCAGTATTTT. Protein: CASSQDRAGDTQYF.

The chain links TRBV15 to TRBJ1-6; perhaps TRBD1 as D (5 bases). V lost 0 bases and J lost 10, with 16 bases in between. The CDR3 runs to 16 residues. Germline V gives CDR1 LNHNV, CDR2 YYDKDF (reference sequence). The CDR3 spells CATSRDSAAGRSPLHF. Written as DNA, the CDR3 is TGTGCCACCAGCAGAGATTCGGCGGCAGGGAGATCACCCCTCCACTTT.

This clone came up once. The rearrangement links TRBV27 to TRBJ1-1, with 9 bases aligning to TRBD1. CDR3 length: 14 amino acids. CDR1 and CDR2 from the germline V gene are MNHEY and SMNVEV (reference sequence). V lost 2 bases, J lost 7 bases, and 5 bases stayed unmatched. The CDR3 coding sequence is TGTGCCAGCAGTTTAGTACAGGGGGCAATTGAAGCTTTCTTT. This encodes CASSLVQGAIEAFF.

The chain couples TRBV5-1 to TRBJ1-2, with D uncertain. This CDR3 contains 13 residues. Trimming removed 0 bases at V and 8 bases at J, with 11 bases between. Germline-derived CDR1 and CDR2 are SGHRS and YFSETQ. This CDR3 is CASSLGSGFGYTF. CDR3 nucleotides: TGCGCCAGCAGCTTGGGTTCGGGATTCGGCTACACCTTC.

The chain uses TRBV6-5 and TRBJ2-7, with D maybe TRBD1 (5 bases). CDR1 is MNHEY, CDR2 SVGAGI, per germline. V was shortened by 6 bases and J by 0 bases, with 12 bases between the two germline ends. The CDR3 covers 14 residues. In DNA form, the CDR3 reads TGTGCCAGCAGGCTTACAGGAAGCTCCTACGAGCAGTACTTC. Protein: CASRLTGSSYEQYF.